This TCR beta chain came from a study of blood T cell repertoires in COVID-19. Study summary: From the United States, Italy and Spain came samples of acute and convalescent COVID-19. PBMCs, B-cell-depleted T cells, or T cells provided the cDNA or gDNA that made up the material.

The length of the CDR3 is 16 residues. Trimming removed 6 bases at V and 2 bases at J, with 17 bases between. Germline-derived CDR1 and CDR2 are LNHDA and SQIVND (reference sequence). Libraries were prepared by immunoSEQ multiplex PCR; TCRdb keeps only in-frame clonotypes and omits some of them. The table has over 150,000 clones, 70% to 85% seen once; the top ten hold about 13%. Material for sequencing was peripheral blood. The sequence derives from a human donor in a cohort sampled during active COVID-19. V usage is TRBV19 and J usage is TRBJ2-1; possible D gene TRBD1, 6 bases. In DNA form, the CDR3 reads TGTGCCAGTAGCCCTAGGACAGTGCCTCCCTACAATGAGCAGTTCTTC. As protein: CASSPRTVPPYNEQFF.